These 3 T cell receptor beta chains share one sample of origin, sequenced in a study of T cell responses to AZD1222 COVID-19 vaccine. Sequencing was performed with immunoSEQ multiplex PCR; in TCRdb, only in-frame clones are kept and a portion is missing. Here the sample spans approximately 300,000 clones, 85% to 95% being singletons. Sequenced here: peripheral blood, sampled 28 days after the second AZD1222 dose. The receptors here all came from an adult who received the AZD1222 COVID-19 vaccine.

The chain combines TRBV4-1 with TRBJ1-4, with a possible D match to TRBD1 (5 bases). Germline V lookup: CDR1 MGHRA, CDR2 YSYEKL. Deletions cut 1 base from V and 7 bases from J, with 16 bases between. The CDR3 spans 16 residues. The CDR3 region is CASSQGPGDRGEKLFF. CDR3 sequence (DNA): TGCGCCAGCAGCCAAGGGCCCGGGGACCGAGGTGAAAAACTGTTTTTT.

A single count supports this clone. The rearrangement links TRBV28 to TRBJ1-2; D ambiguous. This CDR3 is built from 13 residues. V was pared by 2 bases and J by 7 bases, with 11 bases between. The germline CDR1 and CDR2 sequences are MDHEN and SYDVKM. In DNA, the CDR3 is TGTGCCAGCAGTTTACTCCGGGGAGCTGGCTACACCTTC. Amino acid sequence: CASSLLRGAGYTF.

V and J are TRBV28 and TRBJ1-4, with D possibly TRBD1 on 6 matching bases. The V gene lost 8 bases and the J gene lost 8 bases, with 15 bases spanning the gap. The CDR3 is 13 amino acids. Germline assignment: CDR1 MDHEN and CDR2 SYDVKM. In nucleotides, the CDR3 is TGTGCCAGCGGGGGGGGGCGCATCGAAAAACTGTTTTTT. Its translation: CASGGGRIEKLFF.